This T cell receptor beta chain was sequenced in a study of blood T cell repertoires in COVID-19 (TCRdb year 2020). About the investigation overall: The collaborator samples originated in the United States, Italy and Spain and spanned the acute and convalescent phases of COVID-19. Deeply sampled blood TCRbeta repertoires from subjects exposed to, actively infected with, or recovered from COVID-19 were included in the dataset. Where available, HLA class I and class II types were taken from metadata supplied by the sample provider and were not determined by assay-based typing. Samples came from the ongoing ImmuneRACE study (first 160 participants) plus 1,254 subjects from 6 global collaborators. The repertoires were released in a freely available public database meant as a resource for research on the immune response to SARS-CoV-2. Nearly every sample came with metadata listing a de-identified subject ID, COVID-19 status, age in years and sex. The prospective study material was composed of cDNA or gDNA derived from T cells, B-cell-depleted T cells, or PBMCs.

At the junction V is shortened by 5 bases and J by 7 bases; bases outside the gene matches: 13. The CDR3 has 16 amino acids, counting the end cysteine and phenylalanine. Only the CDR3 DNA stays, 48 bases, in frame from base 1. From a lookup of the germline V gene (reference sequence), CDR1 and CDR2 are LGHDT and YNNKEL. Concerning this clone itself: Which antigen it targets is not known. No much larger clonotype is one base removed from it; base qualities were not supplied.

What the research found in general, with its limitations: Clinical and demographic metadata were provided uncurated, with the amount varying by source and participant.

TCRbeta CDR3 regions were amplified from genomic DNA by means of the immunoSEQ Assay, a bias-controlled multiplex PCR. The paper's processing steps were these. Nucleated cell counts per sample were estimated from amplification of reference gene primers within the assay. To quantify the absolute abundance of each unique TCRbeta CDR3 rearrangement, sequence reads were collapsed and filtered. Productive Simpson clonality was computed per sample as the square root of Simpson's diversity index over productive rearrangements. TCRdb took this table from immuneACCESS and kept in-frame rearrangements with V and J called. Such tables lack part of the clones; where checked against another copy, unresolved V genes explain under half of the gap, and the rest is unexplained. V, J and clone size were drawn from that table, and D and trimming were deduced from the DNA. This sample comprises fewer than 300,000 clones, around 90% of them detected only once. The ten largest clones add up to 1.1% of the sample.

Participants in the prospective study were aged about 18 to 95 years, lived in about two dozen United States geographic areas, and enrolled through a virtual design. Cohort assignment in the prospective study relied on participant-reported clinical history from a screening survey and a study questionnaire. Recovered participants in ImmuneRACE Cohort 3 were defined by two consecutive negative NP/OP PCR tests, clearance by a healthcare professional, or resolution of symptoms. In the prospective study, whole blood, serum and a nasopharyngeal or oropharyngeal swab were collected from each participant by mobile phlebotomists. Participants in the prospective study had the option to provide additional blood draws and questionnaires over an approximately 2-month period. Blood samples from the prospective study were shipped frozen or at room temperature prior to DNA extraction.

The sequenced sample consisted of PBMCs or T cells enriched from blood (not recorded which). This TCR was sampled from a woman in her 30s who had recovered from COVID-19. The sequence joins TRBV3-1 (or the pseudogene TRBV3-2) to TRBJ2-2, with 7 bases in between that match TRBD2. This receptor carries the CDR3 CASSSGLGDGGGELFF. The sequenced DNA is TGTGCCAGCAGCTCTGGACTAGGCGATGGGGGCGGGGAGCTGTTTTTT.